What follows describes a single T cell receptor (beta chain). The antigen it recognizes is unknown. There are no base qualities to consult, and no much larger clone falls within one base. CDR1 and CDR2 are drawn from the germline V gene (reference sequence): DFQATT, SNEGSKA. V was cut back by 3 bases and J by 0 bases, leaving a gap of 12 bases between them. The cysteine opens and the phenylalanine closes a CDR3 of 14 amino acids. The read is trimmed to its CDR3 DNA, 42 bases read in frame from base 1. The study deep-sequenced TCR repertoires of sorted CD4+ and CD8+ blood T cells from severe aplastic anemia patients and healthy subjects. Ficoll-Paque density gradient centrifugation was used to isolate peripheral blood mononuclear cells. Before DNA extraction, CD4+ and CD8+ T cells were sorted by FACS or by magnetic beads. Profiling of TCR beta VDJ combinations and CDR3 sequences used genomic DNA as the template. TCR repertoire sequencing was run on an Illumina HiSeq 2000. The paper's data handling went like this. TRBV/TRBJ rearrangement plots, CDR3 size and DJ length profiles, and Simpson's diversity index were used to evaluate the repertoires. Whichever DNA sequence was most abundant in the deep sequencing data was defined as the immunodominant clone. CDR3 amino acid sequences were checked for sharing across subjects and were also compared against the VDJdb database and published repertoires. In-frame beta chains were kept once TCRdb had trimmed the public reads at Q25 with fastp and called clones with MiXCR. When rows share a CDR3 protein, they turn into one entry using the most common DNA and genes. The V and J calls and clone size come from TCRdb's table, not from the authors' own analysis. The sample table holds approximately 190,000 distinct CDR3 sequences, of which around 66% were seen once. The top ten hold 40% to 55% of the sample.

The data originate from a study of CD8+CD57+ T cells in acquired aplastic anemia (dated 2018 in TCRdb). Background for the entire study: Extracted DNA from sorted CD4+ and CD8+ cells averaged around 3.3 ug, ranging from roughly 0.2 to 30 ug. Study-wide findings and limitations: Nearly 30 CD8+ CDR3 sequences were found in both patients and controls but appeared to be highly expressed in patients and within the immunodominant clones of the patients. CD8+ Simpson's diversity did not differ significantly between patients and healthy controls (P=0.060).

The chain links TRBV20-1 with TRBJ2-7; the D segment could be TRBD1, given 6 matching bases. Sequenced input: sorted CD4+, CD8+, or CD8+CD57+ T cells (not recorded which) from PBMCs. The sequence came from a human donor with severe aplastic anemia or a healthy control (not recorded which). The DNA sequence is TGCAGTGCTAGTACAGGGTCTGGCTCCTACGAGCAGTACTTC. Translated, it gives CSASTGSGSYEQYF.